The entry below describes one TCR beta chain. The table came from immunoSEQ multiplex PCR; TCRdb's copy has only in-frame clones and leaves some out. The sample carries fewer than 900,000 clones, roughly 90% recorded once. The V end lost 0 bases, the J end lost 2 bases, and 12 bases lay between the germline ends. The CDR3 contains 15 residues. CDR1 is SGHRS and CDR2 is YFSETQ in the germline V gene. The data stem from a study of Ad26.COV2.S vaccination and SARS-CoV-2 variants. Treatment of the sample: some 20 received Ad26.COV2.S at low or high dose, single or two shots; about 5 received placebo; per-sample allocation not given. On day 63 after the first injection, vaccine and placebo recipients gave samples.

This chain joins TRBV5-1 and TRBJ2-7, with unresolved D. The sample was peripheral blood, taken in a trial of Ad26.COV2.S vaccine versus placebo. The source of this sequence is a person between 18 and 65 years old who received the Ad26.COV2.S COVID-19 vaccine or a placebo. CDR3: CASSLEGSLTYEQYF. The CDR3 nucleotides read TGCGCCAGCAGCTTGGAGGGTAGCTTGACCTACGAGCAGTACTTC.